What follows describes a single T cell receptor beta chain. Its antigen is unknown. Axillary draining lymph nodes of breast cancer patients supplied the node samples. V lost 7 bases and J lost 2; bases outside the gene matches: 7. The CDR3 is 14 residues long. TCRdb reanalysed the multiplex PCR reads using MiXCR and keeps one entry per CDR3 protein. Among about 220,000 distinct CDR3 sequences, less than 45% were seen once, and the ten largest hold over 3.5%. The sample belongs to a study of breast tumors, draining lymph nodes, adjacent tissues. General study points: Tumors had less TCR diversity than lymph nodes, more than nontumor tissue. Luminal-like breast cancer showed significantly higher tumor–nontumor repertoire similarity than basal-like.

The sequenced sample consisted of axillary lymph node tissue. This TCR was sampled from a female donor with breast cancer. Some clones in this sample may be carry-over from other donors' samples. This rearrangement joins TRBV12-3 or TRBV12-4 to TRBJ2-7; 8 positions match TRBD1. CDR3 amino acids: CASIDRGRPYEQYF. In DNA form, the CDR3 reads TGTGCCAGCATCGACAGGGGTCGACCCTACGAGCAGTACTTC.